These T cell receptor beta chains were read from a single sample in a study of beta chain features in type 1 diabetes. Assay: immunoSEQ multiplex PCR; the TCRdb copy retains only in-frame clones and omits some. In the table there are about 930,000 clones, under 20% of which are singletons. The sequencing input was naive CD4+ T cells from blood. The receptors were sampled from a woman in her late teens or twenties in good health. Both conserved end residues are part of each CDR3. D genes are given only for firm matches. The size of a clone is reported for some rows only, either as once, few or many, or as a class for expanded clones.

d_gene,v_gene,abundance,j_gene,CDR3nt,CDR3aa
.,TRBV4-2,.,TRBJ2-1,TGTGCCAGCAGCCAAGGGGTAGCGGTGGGGGCTTACAATGAGCAGTTCTTC,CASSQGVAVGAYNEQFF
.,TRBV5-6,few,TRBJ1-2,TGTGCCAGCAGCCCGACCTCTAACTATGGCTACACCTTC,CASSPTSNYGYTF
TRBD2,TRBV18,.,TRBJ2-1,TGTGCCAGCTTAAGCGGGAGCGCCGACAATGAGCAGTTCTTC,CASLSGSADNEQFF
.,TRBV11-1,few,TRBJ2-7,TGTGCCAGCAGCTTAGGGGGCCGACAGATCTCCTACGAGCAGTACTTC,CASSLGGRQISYEQYF
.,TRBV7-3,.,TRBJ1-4,.,CYPCDEKLFF
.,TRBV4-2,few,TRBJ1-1,TGTGCCAGCAGCCAAGGGAAGGGGGACAACACTGAAGCTTTCTTT,CASSQGKGDNTEAFF
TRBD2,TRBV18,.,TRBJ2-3,TGTGCCAGCTCACCCAGGCAGCGGGAGTACTACGATACGCAGTATTTT,CASSPRQREYYDTQYF
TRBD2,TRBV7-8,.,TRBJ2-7,TGTGCCAGCGGTATTAGCGGGAGCTACGAGCAGTACTTC,CASGISGSYEQYF
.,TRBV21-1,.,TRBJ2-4,TGTGCCAGCAGGTCAGCGGCGGGCCCACAAAACATTCAGTACTTC,CASRSAAGPQNIQYF
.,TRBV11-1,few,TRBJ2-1,TGTGCCAGCAGTCTAGGATCTAGCGCTTATTTAGGGGAGCAGTTCTTC,CASSLGSSAYLGEQFF
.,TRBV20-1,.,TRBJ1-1,TGCAGTGCTAGATTTCACACTGAAGCTTTCTTT,CSARFHTEAFF
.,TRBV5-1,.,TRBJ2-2,TGCGCCAGCAGCTTGACGACTTCACCCGGGGAGCTGTTTTTT,CASSLTTSPGELFF
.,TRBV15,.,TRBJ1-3,TGTGCCACCAGCAGAGCGACAGGAAACACCATATATTTT,CATSRATGNTIYF
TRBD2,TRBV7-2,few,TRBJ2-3,TGTGCCAGCAGCTTAGGTAGACTAGCTGGCACAGATACGCAGTATTTT,CASSLGRLAGTDTQYF
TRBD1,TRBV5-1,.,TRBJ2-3,TGCGCCAGCAGGGTCAGGGGGCAGGACACAGATACGCAGTATTTT,CASRVRGQDTDTQYF
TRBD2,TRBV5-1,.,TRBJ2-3,TGCGCCAGCAGCTTGGAGGAAGCGGGAGGGTGGACAGATACGCAGTATTTT,CASSLEEAGGWTDTQYF
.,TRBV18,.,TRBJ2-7,TGTGCCAGCTCACCAGAGTATAGCCTCCCCTACGAGCAGTACTTC,CASSPEYSLPYEQYF
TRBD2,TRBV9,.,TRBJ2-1,TGTGCCAGCAGCGTCGGGACTAGCGGACCTTCTTTCTTC,CASSVGTSGPSFF
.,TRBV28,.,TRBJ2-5,TGTGCCAGCAGTTTAGCTAGCAAAAGCCAAGAGACCCAGTACTTC,CASSLASKSQETQYF
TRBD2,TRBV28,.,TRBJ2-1,TGTGCCAGCAGTTTATCCGGCGGGAGCTATGAGCAGTTCTTC,CASSLSGGSYEQFF
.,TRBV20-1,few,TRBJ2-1,TGCCGAATGGGTGAGCAGTTCTTC,CRMGEQFF
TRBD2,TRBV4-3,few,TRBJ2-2,TGCGCCAGCAGCCCGGGACTATTGAACACCGGGGAGCTGTTTTTT,CASSPGLLNTGELFF
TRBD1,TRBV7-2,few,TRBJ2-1,TGTGCCAGCAGCACAAGACAGGGTGAGGGGGTGTATGAGCAGTTCTTC,CASSTRQGEGVYEQFF
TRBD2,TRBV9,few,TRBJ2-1,TGTGCCAGCAGCGTAGGGACTAGCGGGATCAATGAGCAGTTCTTC,CASSVGTSGINEQFF
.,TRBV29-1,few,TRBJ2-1,TGCAGCGTAGCGACCGAGGGGGGGAATGAGCAGTTCTTC,CSVATEGGNEQFF